Below, one T cell receptor (beta chain) is given with its context. What antigen it recognizes has not been identified. No base quality values were provided; no much bigger clone lies one nucleotide off. The record originates from a study of Ad26.COV2.S vaccination and SARS-CoV-2 variants (dated by TCRdb to the early 2020s). The study in broad terms: Vaccine-arm donors were drawn from COV1001, a multicentre, randomized, double-blind, placebo-controlled phase I-IIa trial of Ad26.COV2.S in healthy adults. Blinding of investigators to trial group allocation was maintained during experiments and outcome assessment. The TCR-sequenced set comprised about 32 samples: around 20 Ad26.COV2.S vaccine recipients, 5 placebo recipients and 8 SARS-CoV-2 convalescent individuals. Participants in the trial were split at random into five groups of five each, receiving low-dose or high-dose Ad26.COV2.S once or twice, or else placebo on both occasions. The specificity and breadth of SARS-CoV-2-reactive T cell receptors after Ad26.COV2.S vaccination were assessed by TCRbeta repertoire sequencing. Ad26.COV2.S was given intramuscularly at 5x10^10 or 1x10^11 viral particles, as a single shot or as two shots 56 days apart. General findings and caveats noted by the study authors: After vaccination, spike-specific CD8+ and CD4+ T cell responses were reported to show substantial breadth. The study was not powered for comparison of responses between vaccine doses or regimens. The authors noted that total T cell responses may have been underestimated by the TCR breadth and depth analyses. Vaccine and placebo recipients had comparable non-spike TCR breadth, which fits with the vaccine containing only spike. Compared with placebo recipients, Ad26.COV2.S recipients showed higher spike-specific TCR breadth (P = 0.0014).

The immunoSEQ Assay was the method used to sequence TCRbeta CDR3 regions. After extraction, genomic DNA underwent amplification by bias-controlled multiplex PCR, followed by high-throughput sequencing. From the authors' description of their analysis: To quantify the absolute abundance of every unique TCRbeta CDR3 region, sequences were collapsed and filtered. Usable DNA was measured by amplifying reference genes present in all nucleated cells, and TCRbeta template counts were normalized to that usable DNA to estimate T cell fraction. Repertoire TCRs were annotated as SARS-CoV-2-specific by exact matching of V gene, CDR3 amino acid sequence and J gene to a known reactive TCR set. The reference SARS-CoV-2 TCR set was derived from MIRA and filtered for enrichment in COVID-19-positive ImmuneCODE repertoires, a step that removed public or cross-reactive TCRs. Using the MIRA antigens, annotated TCRs were further analysed by specific ORF or by position within an ORF. Breadth was defined as annotated unique rearrangements over total unique productive rearrangements; depth was the summed frequency of those rearrangements. Group comparisons of TCR breadth used two-sided Wilcoxon rank-sum tests. Not all clones reach the TCRdb copy of this immuneACCESS table, which keeps in-frame sequences only. Checked studies attribute under half of the gap to unresolved V genes and leave the rest unexplained. V, J and clone size derive from that table, while D and trimming were established from the DNA sequence. The sample records about 400,000 clones, approximately 87% of which are singletons. In total, the top ten clones hold less than 4% of the sample.

A distance of 16 bases separates the germline ends of V and J, which lose 8 bases and 5 bases respectively. Its CDR3 holds 13 amino acids, cysteine through phenylalanine. The read is trimmed to its CDR3 DNA, 39 bases read in frame from base 1. What the treatment or condition label conveys for this sample: roughly 20 received Ad26.COV2.S at low or high dose, single or two shots; roughly five received placebo; per-sample allocation not given. Repertoires of vaccine and placebo recipients were sequenced from samples collected on day 63 after the first injection. In Cohort 1b, 25 or so adults aged 18-55 years were enrolled at a single site in Boston, USA, between 29 July and 7 August 2020. Ad26.COV2.S consisted of a replication-incompetent adenovirus type 26 vector by which a prefusion-stabilized SARS-CoV-2 spike protein from the original Wuhan strain was expressed.

The clonotype was recovered from a person between 18 and 60 years old who received the Ad26.COV2.S COVID-19 vaccine or a placebo. This specimen consisted of peripheral blood, obtained in a trial of Ad26.COV2.S vaccine versus placebo. This receptor chain uses TRBV23-1 and TRBJ2-7, with a tentative D call of TRBD1 or TRBD2, each matching 5 bases. TRBV23-1 falls under the ORF class, with uncertain function. The DNA sequence is TGCGCCAGCCTTGGGACCTCCAAACACGAGCAGTACTTC. It codes for CASLGTSKHEQYF.